A selection of T cell receptor beta chains follows, all from one sample in a study of OX40 agonist ivuxolimab in advanced cancers. Assay: immunoSEQ multiplex PCR; the TCRdb copy retains only in-frame clones and omits some. Of around 53,000 clones in the sample, roughly 79% were seen once. The specimen was CD4+ or CD8+ T cells sorted from blood, collected in a trial of the OX40 agonist ivuxolimab. Receptors were obtained from an adult with an advanced solid tumor such as melanoma, head and neck, liver or kidney cancer. The CDR3 runs from the conserved cysteine through the conserved F or W. The order of the fields is V gene, clone size, J gene, D gene, CDR3 protein, CDR3 DNA. The D gene is left open where the match is weak. Clone size is shown for a subset of rows, as once, few, many or a class of expanded clone.

V: TRBV4-1
size: -
J: TRBJ2-1
D: TRBD2
CDR3: CASSQPGLAGAKGEQFF
DNA: TGCGCCAGCAGCCAGCCGGGGCTAGCGGGGGCAAAGGGGGAGCAGTTCTTC

V: TRBV5-4
size: once
J: TRBJ2-3
D: TRBD1
CDR3: CASSWTGNNTDTQYF
DNA: TGTGCCAGCTCTTGGACAGGGAATAACACAGATACGCAGTATTTT

V: TRBV5-1
size: -
J: TRBJ2-5
D: TRBD2
CDR3: CASSSGTSGRVETQYF
DNA: TGCGCCAGCAGCTCTGGGACTAGCGGCCGGGTGGAGACCCAGTACTTC

V: TRBV5-1
size: -
J: TRBJ2-2
D: -
CDR3: CASSVGFDNTGELFF
DNA: TGCGCCAGCAGCGTGGGATTCGATAACACCGGGGAGCTGTTTTTT

V: TRBV6-5
size: -
J: TRBJ1-4
D: -
CDR3: CASSYSYNSNEKLFF
DNA: TGTGCCAGCAGTTACTCCTACAACAGTAATGAAAAACTGTTTTTT

V: TRBV29-1
size: few
J: TRBJ2-1
D: -
CDR3: CSVRLPSYNEQFF
DNA: TGCAGCGTTAGACTACCCTCCTACAATGAGCAGTTCTTC

V: TRBV2
size: -
J: TRBJ1-3
D: -
CDR3: CASSIQLSSGNTIYF
DNA: TGTGCCAGCAGTATACAGTTGAGCTCTGGAAACACCATATATTTT

V: TRBV6-6
size: -
J: TRBJ2-7
D: -
CDR3: CASSSRRGVNSYEQYF
DNA: TGTGCCAGCAGTTCGCGACGAGGCGTCAACTCCTACGAGCAGTACTTC

V: TRBV9
size: once
J: TRBJ1-4
D: TRBD1
CDR3: CASSASRQGLLGSPNEKLFF
DNA: TGTGCCAGCAGCGCATCTCGACAGGGCCTCTTAGGCTCCCCAAATGAAAAACTGTTTTTT

V: TRBV28
size: -
J: TRBJ1-2
D: TRBD1
CDR3: CASSWRGQGRYGYTF
DNA: TGTGCCAGCAGTTGGCGGGGACAGGGGCGCTATGGCTACACCTTC

V: TRBV28
size: -
J: TRBJ2-2
D: -
CDR3: CASSPPGAANTGELFF
DNA: TGTGCCAGCAGTCCTCCCGGGGCCGCTAACACCGGGGAGCTGTTTTTT

V: TRBV6-5
size: -
J: TRBJ2-2
D: -
CDR3: CASKYSNTGELFF
DNA: TGTGCCAGCAAATACAGTAATACCGGGGAGCTGTTTTTT

V: TRBV7-9
size: -
J: TRBJ2-3
D: -
CDR3: CASSLNGDTQYF
DNA: TGTGCCAGCAGCTTAAATGGCGATACGCAGTATTTT

V: TRBV7-2
size: -
J: TRBJ2-2
D: -
CDR3: CASSISIPGDAGELFF
DNA: TGTGCCAGCAGCATCAGCATACCAGGGGACGCCGGGGAGCTGTTTTTT

V: TRBV6-1
size: few
J: TRBJ1-1
D: TRBD1
CDR3: CASSDPGRGLTNTEAFF
DNA: TGTGCCAGCAGTGATCCAGGGAGGGGGCTGACGAACACTGAAGCTTTCTTT

V: TRBV29-1
size: once
J: TRBJ2-2
D: -
CDR3: CSAWTDTGELFF
DNA: TGCAGCGCCTGGACCGATACCGGGGAGCTGTTTTTT

V: TRBV6-5
size: -
J: TRBJ1-6
D: TRBD1
CDR3: CASGPGQGGSPLHF
DNA: TGTGCCAGCGGTCCGGGACAGGGAGGTTCACCCCTCCACTTT

V: TRBV19
size: few
J: TRBJ1-1
D: -
CDR3: CASTLLRDQGTTEAFF
DNA: TGTGCCAGTACTCTTCTCCGGGACCAAGGAACAACTGAAGCTTTCTTT

V: TRBV14
size: -
J: TRBJ2-2
D: TRBD2
CDR3: CASSQDRGGRAAGELFF
DNA: TGTGCCAGCAGCCAAGATCGTGGCGGGAGGGCCGCCGGGGAGCTGTTTTTT

V: TRBV7-7
size: once
J: TRBJ2-1
D: TRBD2
CDR3: CASSLGGGYNEQFF
DNA: TGTGCCAGCAGCTTAGGCGGGGGCTACAATGAGCAGTTCTTC

V: TRBV9
size: -
J: TRBJ2-6
D: -
CDR3: CASSLRDKGWGANVLTF
DNA: TGTGCCAGCAGCCTCCGGGACAAGGGATGGGGGGCCAACGTCCTGACTTTC

V: TRBV29-1
size: -
J: TRBJ1-1
D: -
CDR3: CSVTTGNLNTEAFF
DNA: TGCAGCGTAACAACAGGGAACTTGAACACTGAAGCTTTCTTT

V: TRBV4-2
size: -
J: TRBJ2-1
D: TRBD2
CDR3: CASSQLAGTGNNEQFF
DNA: TGTGCCAGCAGCCAACTAGCGGGAACGGGGAACAATGAGCAGTTCTTC

V: TRBV7-2
size: -
J: TRBJ2-7
D: -
CDR3: CASSVSIAEQYF
DNA: TGTGCCAGCAGCGTTAGTATTGCCGAGCAGTACTTC

V: TRBV29-1
size: -
J: TRBJ1-1
D: -
CDR3: CSVDDRMNTEAFF
DNA: TGCAGCGTTGATGACAGGATGAACACTGAAGCTTTCTTT

V: TRBV11-2
size: -
J: TRBJ2-3
D: -
CDR3: CASSLISRGSTDTQYF
DNA: TGTGCCAGCAGCTTAATCAGCAGGGGCAGCACAGATACGCAGTATTTT

V: TRBV6-5
size: once
J: TRBJ1-2
D: -
CDR3: CASSPLPVGNYGYTF
DNA: TGTGCCAGCAGTCCCTTGCCTGTGGGGAACTATGGCTACACCTTC

V: TRBV6-5
size: once
J: TRBJ2-7
D: -
CDR3: CASSYVRYEQYF
DNA: TGTGCCAGCAGTTACGTCAGATACGAGCAGTACTTC

V: TRBV6-5
size: -
J: TRBJ2-5
D: -
CDR3: CASSMTVQETQYF
DNA: TGTGCCAGCAGTATGACAGTACAAGAGACCCAGTACTTC

V: TRBV7-8
size: -
J: TRBJ2-1
D: -
CDR3: CASSLSRVGRGGNEQFF
DNA: TGTGCCAGCAGCTTATCTAGGGTAGGTAGGGGCGGAAATGAGCAGTTCTTC

V: TRBV6-6
size: -
J: TRBJ1-6
D: -
CDR3: CASSYSGRANSPLHF
DNA: TGTGCCAGCAGTTACTCCGGCAGGGCTAATTCACCCCTCCACTTT

V: TRBV27
size: few
J: TRBJ2-1
D: -
CDR3: CASSKLGAREQFF
DNA: TGTGCCAGCAGTAAACTGGGGGCGAGGGAGCAGTTCTTC

V: TRBV2
size: -
J: TRBJ2-1
D: TRBD1
CDR3: CASSGQGGNNEQFF
DNA: TGTGCCAGCAGTGGACAGGGGGGGAACAATGAGCAGTTCTTC

V: TRBV5-1
size: -
J: TRBJ2-3
D: TRBD1
CDR3: CASSQRQGSTDTQYF
DNA: TGCGCCAGCAGCCAAAGACAGGGATCCACAGATACGCAGTATTTT

V: TRBV5-1
size: -
J: TRBJ1-1
D: -
CDR3: CASSQKTGMNTEAFF
DNA: TGCGCCAGCAGCCAAAAGACAGGTATGAACACTGAAGCTTTCTTT

V: TRBV6-6
size: -
J: TRBJ1-2
D: TRBD1
CDR3: CASSYNRDRGNYGYTF
DNA: TGTGCCAGCAGTTACAACCGGGACAGGGGGAACTATGGCTACACCTTC

V: TRBV4-2
size: -
J: TRBJ2-1
D: -
CDR3: CASSQTNNEQFF
DNA: TGTGCCAGCAGCCAAACCAACAATGAGCAGTTCTTC

V: TRBV5-1
size: -
J: TRBJ2-3
D: -
CDR3: CASSSSRGEVDTQYF
DNA: TGCGCCAGCAGCTCCAGTAGAGGGGAGGTAGATACGCAGTATTTT

V: TRBV27
size: -
J: TRBJ2-1
D: TRBD1
CDR3: CASSLSLGQGSYNEQFF
DNA: TGTGCCAGCAGTTTAAGTTTGGGACAGGGCTCCTACAATGAGCAGTTCTTC

V: TRBV18
size: -
J: TRBJ2-7
D: -
CDR3: CASSPPTYEQYF
DNA: TGTGCCAGCTCACCCCCTACCTACGAGCAGTACTTC

V: TRBV5-1
size: -
J: TRBJ2-5
D: TRBD2
CDR3: CASSLAVSGGASETQYF
DNA: TGCGCCAGCAGCTTGGCCGTCAGCGGGGGGGCCTCAGAGACCCAGTACTTC

V: TRBV6-6
size: -
J: TRBJ1-5
D: -
CDR3: CATDRDDSNQPQHF
DNA: TGTGCCACTGACCGGGACGATAGTAATCAGCCCCAGCATTTT

V: TRBV7-3
size: -
J: TRBJ2-1
D: TRBD2
CDR3: CASSQTLAGGYNEQFF
DNA: TGTGCCAGCAGCCAGACATTAGCGGGAGGCTACAATGAGCAGTTCTTC

V: TRBV6-9
size: -
J: TRBJ2-3
D: TRBD2
CDR3: CASSYGGGAADTQYF
DNA: TGTGCCAGCAGTTACGGCGGGGGGGCCGCAGATACGCAGTATTTT

V: TRBV6-5
size: -
J: TRBJ1-2
D: -
CDR3: CASSYIGGRSGYTF
DNA: TGTGCCAGCAGTTACATCGGGGGGCGTTCTGGCTACACCTTC

V: TRBV28
size: -
J: TRBJ2-7
D: TRBD2
CDR3: CASSVKGAGGRGKYEQYF
DNA: TGTGCCAGCAGTGTTAAGGGGGCTGGCGGGAGGGGAAAGTACGAGCAGTACTTC

V: TRBV30
size: -
J: TRBJ2-7
D: -
CDR3: CAWSVYREQYF
DNA: TGTGCCTGGAGTGTATATAGGGAGCAGTACTTC

V: TRBV13
size: -
J: TRBJ1-1
D: -
CDR3: CASSLGRVNTEAFF
DNA: TGTGCCAGCAGCTTAGGGCGGGTGAACACTGAAGCTTTCTTT

V: TRBV13
size: once
J: TRBJ2-3
D: -
CDR3: CASSGSYTQYF
DNA: TGTGCCAGCAGCGGGTCCTATACGCAGTATTTT

V: TRBV10-1
size: -
J: TRBJ2-7
D: -
CDR3: CASSEGQGGTTEQYF
DNA: TGCGCCAGCAGTGAGGGGCAGGGCGGAACTACCGAGCAGTACTTC

V: TRBV27
size: few
J: TRBJ1-4
D: -
CDR3: CASSFGLLPGEKLFF
DNA: TGTGCCAGCAGTTTCGGGCTGCTGCCTGGAGAAAAACTGTTTTTT

V: TRBV19
size: few
J: TRBJ1-2
D: -
CDR3: CASRGRGQVDGYTF
DNA: TGTGCCAGTAGAGGGAGGGGCCAGGTCGATGGCTACACCTTC

V: TRBV18
size: -
J: TRBJ2-1
D: TRBD1
CDR3: CASSDMTGFPYNEQFF
DNA: TGTGCCAGCTCGGATATGACAGGGTTCCCTTACAATGAGCAGTTCTTC

V: TRBV5-8
size: -
J: TRBJ1-4
D: -
CDR3: CASSRTGGTTNEKLFF
DNA: TGTGCCAGCAGCCGCACGGGGGGGACAACTAATGAAAAACTGTTTTTT